Below, 20 T cell receptor beta chains from the same sample are listed, as sequenced in a study of T cells after posttransplantation cyclophosphamide. Libraries were prepared by immunoSEQ multiplex PCR; TCRdb keeps only in-frame clonotypes and omits some of them. The table lists roughly 35,000 clones, with no singletons. What was sequenced was PBMCs. The receptors come from a girl between 10 and 17 years old in good health, CMV-negative, and a related stem cell transplant donor.

The rearrangement joins TRBV30 to TRBJ2-1; 10 bases align to TRBD2. The germline V gene encodes CDR1 GTSNPN and CDR2 SVGIG (reference sequence). CDR3 size: 14 residues. Germline trimming cut 2 bases from V and 9 bases from J; bases unmatched to any gene: 7. CDR3 protein: CAWSLTSGPGEQFF. CDR3 DNA: TGTGCCTGGAGTTTGACTAGCGGGCCCGGTGAGCAGTTCTTC.

This clone was seen more than once but under ten times. The J gene is TRBJ2-5, the V gene TRBV6-5; perhaps TRBD2 as D (6 bases). This CDR3 region has 12 residues. The V and J ends lost 2 bases and 11 bases respectively, with 12 bases between them. CDR1 and CDR2 from the germline V gene are MNHEY and SVGAGI. As DNA, the CDR3 is TGTGCCAGCAGTTACGACCGCGGGGAGCAGTACTTC. It specifies CASSYDRGEQYF.

This clone was observed at least ten times. This chain connects TRBV10-3 to TRBJ2-7; 10 bases are a match to TRBD1. CDR3 size: 13 residues. Germline V CDR1 and CDR2: ENHRY, SYGVKD. The V and J ends lost 7 bases and 5 bases, in that order; junction bases with no gene match: 5. CDR3 DNA: TGTGCCATCATGGGGACAGGGGTTAACGAGCAGTACTTC. Its protein is CAIMGTGVNEQYF.

This clone was seen many times. The rearrangement joins TRBV10-3 to TRBJ1-3; no firm D call. The CDR3 spans 14 residues. V was trimmed by 1 base and J by 2 bases, leaving 6 bases between them. Germline V gene lookup returns CDR1 ENHRY and CDR2 SYGVKD. CDR3 residues: CAISEYSPGNTIYF. Here the CDR3 DNA reads TGTGCCATCAGTGAGTACAGCCCTGGAAACACCATATATTTT.

This chain uses TRBV29-1 with TRBJ2-5; 10 nucleotides line up with TRBD2. The CDR3 is 13 amino acids. Germline V gene data show CDR1 as SQVTM and CDR2 as ANQGSEA. J was trimmed by 1 base and V by 7 bases; bases with no gene match: 3. The CDR3 region has the DNA TGCAGCGGGCGGACTAGCGGCCAAGAGACCCAGTACTTC. This gives the protein CSGRTSGQETQYF. Based on the CDR3 plus reference TRBV29-1 and TRBJ2-5, the full variable domain is SAVISQKPSRDICQRGTSLTIQCQVDSQVTMMFWYRQQPGQSLTLIATANQGSEATYESGFVIDKFPISRPNLTFSTLTVSNMSPEDSSIYLCSGRTSGQETQYFGPGTRLLVL.

This clone was seen at least ten times. The CDR3 DNA sequence: TGCGCCAGCAGCCAGGGGCGGTCTTCCGAGCAGTACTTC. This encodes CASSQGRSSEQYF. This chain uses TRBV4-3 with TRBJ2-7; a weak D match, TRBD1 (5 bases). The CDR3 has 13 residues. CDR1 and CDR2 from the germline V gene are LGHNA and YSLEER. The germline V and J ends were trimmed by 3 bases and 6 bases, with 12 bases remaining between them.

The V call is TRBV27, the J call TRBJ2-1; possible D gene TRBD1, 6 bases. Germline CDR1 reads MNHEY; CDR2 reads SMNVEV (reference sequence). The CDR3 is made up of 14 amino acids. With 8 bases removed from V and 6 bases from J, the gap between germline ends came to 17 bases. The CDR3 loop reads CASGEPTGPNEQFF. In DNA form, the CDR3 reads TGTGCCAGCGGAGAACCAACAGGGCCCAATGAGCAGTTCTTC.

In this sample, this clone turned up a few times. The chain recombines TRBV18 with TRBJ2-5; 7 bases are shared with TRBD2. V shed 8 bases and J 3 bases; nucleotides not matched to a gene: 18. CDR1 is KGHSH and CDR2 is LQKENI in the germline V gene. This CDR3 is 17 amino acids long. This CDR3 is CASTRINTGTTKETQYF. The CDR3 DNA reads TGTGCCAGCACCCGGATCAATACCGGGACTACAAAAGAGACCCAGTACTTC. Together with reference TRBV18 and TRBJ2-5, the CDR3 gives the full variable domain: NAGVMQNPRHLVRRRGQEARLRCSPMKGHSHVYWYRQLPEEGLKFMVYLQKENIIDESGMPKERFSAEFPKEGPSILRIQQVVRGDSAAYFCASTRINTGTTKETQYFGPGTRLLVL.

As regards this clone: Other DNA sequences from this sample encode an identical CDR3 as well. This chain links TRBV7-2 with TRBJ2-7, with 13 bases aligning to TRBD2. This CDR3 is 14 amino acids long. V was clipped by 1 base and J by 10 bases; unmatched bases: 4. Germline loops: CDR1 SGHTA, CDR2 FQGNSA. The CDR3 protein is CASSLGTSGSEQYF. DNA of the CDR3: TGTGCCAGCAGCTTAGGGACTAGCGGGAGCGAACAGTACTTC.

The sample holds a few counts of this clone. The chain combines TRBV7-8 with TRBJ1-2; D gene ambiguous. From germline, CDR1 is SGHVS and CDR2 FQNEAQ. The CDR3 has 12 residues. V lost 2 bases and J 4 bases, leaving 5 bases between the germline ends. The CDR3 sequence is CASSLNSYGYTF. For the CDR3, the DNA is TGTGCCAGCAGCTTAAACAGCTATGGCTACACCTTC.

This clone was recorded a few times. This chain joins TRBV7-3 and TRBJ1-3; D unclear. This CDR3 comprises 17 residues. V shed 5 bases and J shed 0 bases, with 17 bases lying between them. Germline V gene sequence: CDR1 SGHTA, CDR2 FQGTGA. CDR3 DNA: TGTGCCAGCAGCAGCCCGCGGGAGTTTAGCTCTGGAAACACCATATATTTT. It is translated as CASSSPREFSSGNTIYF.

There are many counts of this clone. The V call is TRBV6-5, the J call TRBJ1-4; the match to TRBD1 covers 7 bases. Germline V gene lookup returns CDR1 MNHEY and CDR2 SVGAGI. The CDR3 sequence is 14 residues long. Trimming removed 5 bases from V and 8 bases from J; junction bases left unmatched: 8. The CDR3 spells CASSQTGEGEKLFF. The CDR3, as DNA: TGTGCCAGCAGTCAAACAGGGGAAGGGGAAAAACTGTTTTTT.

The gene calls are TRBV19 and TRBJ1-2; 11 bases fit TRBD1. CDR1 is LNHDA and CDR2 is SQIVND in the germline V gene (reference sequence). CDR3 length: 15 amino acids. The V segment lost 3 bases and the J segment 6 bases; nucleotides outside the gene matches: 6. CDR3 protein: CASSIQDRGPDGYTF. The CDR3 coding sequence is TGTGCCAGTAGTATTCAGGACAGGGGGCCAGATGGCTACACCTTC. The full variable domain, its missing parts supplied by reference TRBV19 and TRBJ1-2, is DGGITQSPKYLFRKEGQNVTLSCEQNLNHDAMYWYRQDPGQGLRLIYYSQIVNDFQKGDIAEGYSVSREKKESFPLTVTSAQKNPTAFYLCASSIQDRGPDGYTFGSGTRLTVV.

This clone has ten or more counts. The rearrangement links TRBV5-4 to TRBJ1-3, with D hard to call. Trimming shortened V by 2 bases and J by 0 bases, and 3 bases separated the two germline ends. Looked up from germline, CDR1 is SGHNT and CDR2 is YYREEE (reference sequence). The CDR3 extends over 13 amino acids. DNA for the CDR3: TGTGCCAGCAGCTTATACTCTGGAAACACCATATATTTT. It is translated as CASSLYSGNTIYF.

This clone was detected many times. This chain connects TRBV5-1 to TRBJ2-5; D gene uncertain. V was clipped by 4 bases and J by 0 bases, with 4 bases between them. Germline CDR1 SGHRS, CDR2 YFSETQ. This CDR3 has 12 residues. CDR3: CASSPYQETQYF. The CDR3 region has the DNA TGCGCCAGCAGCCCCTACCAAGAGACCCAGTACTTC.

The genes are TRBV27 and TRBJ2-3; 12 bases are shared with TRBD1. The V and J ends lost 4 bases and 4 bases, in that order; junction bases with no gene match: 3. The CDR3 loop spans 15 amino acids. Per germline, CDR1 MNHEY and CDR2 SMNVEV (reference sequence). In nucleotides, the CDR3 is TGTGCCAGCAGTTCCGGGACAGGGGGCGCAGATACGCAGTATTTT. It codes for CASSSGTGGADTQYF.

This clone was recorded many times. The chain has TRBV6-5 and TRBJ1-1, with 7 bases matching TRBD1. Trimming took 6 bases from V and 5 from J; bases not matched to a gene: 9. The CDR3 loop spans 14 amino acids. Germline V gives CDR1 MNHEY, CDR2 SVGAGI. CDR3 residues: CASRYRGGETEAFF. In DNA form, the CDR3 reads TGTGCCAGCAGGTACAGGGGAGGAGAGACTGAAGCTTTCTTT.

This clone was seen ten or more times. The chain combines TRBV6-6 with TRBJ2-2, with D unresolved. Germline V gene data show CDR1 as MNHNY and CDR2 as SVGAGI (reference sequence). Trimming pared 6 bases from V and 6 bases from J, leaving 8 bases between. The CDR3 is made up of 12 amino acids. The CDR3 sequence: CASSPSPGELFF. The CDR3 bases are TGTGCCAGCAGCCCGAGCCCCGGGGAGCTGTTTTTT.

This clone was detected ten times or more. The V call is TRBV7-3, the J call TRBJ1-1; 8 nucleotides match TRBD1. V lost 5 bases and J lost 1; bases outside the gene matches: 6. Germline V gene lookup returns CDR1 SGHTA and CDR2 FQGTGA. The CDR3 consists of 15 residues. Written as DNA, the CDR3 is TGTGCCAGCAGCCAGGACAGGGATACGAACACTGAAGCTTTCTTT. Translated: CASSQDRDTNTEAFF.

This clone was seen repeatedly, ten times or more. The CDR3 here is CASRLQGAHEKLFF. In DNA form, the CDR3 reads TGTGCCAGCAGGTTACAGGGGGCCCATGAAAAACTGTTTTTT. This chain uses TRBV27 with TRBJ1-4; 9 bases agree with TRBD1. Germline V CDR1 and CDR2: MNHEY, SMNVEV (reference sequence). The length of the CDR3 is 14 residues. The J segment lost 6 bases and the V segment lost 6 bases, leaving 5 bases of the junction unmatched.